Listed below are T cell receptor beta chains from one sample, sequenced in a study of cytomegalovirus exposure and HLA in healthy donors. Using immunoSEQ multiplex PCR, the repertoire was profiled, and TCRdb retains in-frame clones only, with some absent. The sample includes about 150,000 clones, approximately 74% seen only once; the top ten take 2.8%. Sequences were obtained from PBMCs. These receptors all come from a man aged 18-30 years in good health and CMV-seronegative. CDR3s include the opening cysteine and the closing phenylalanine or tryptophan. The D gene is left open where the match is weak. Part of the rows lack a size; the others show once, few, many or a class for expanded clones.

D gene	V gene	J gene	clone size	CDR3 protein	CDR3 DNA
TRBD1	TRBV6-1	TRBJ1-2	.	CASSGQGAGYGYTF	TGTGCCAGCAGTGGACAGGGGGCGGGCTATGGCTACACCTTC
TRBD1	TRBV5-4	TRBJ2-3	.	CASTRGQGPVSDTQYF	TGTGCCAGCACCCGAGGACAGGGTCCAGTATCAGATACGCAGTATTTT
.	TRBV2	TRBJ1-1	.	CASGGYRTNTEAFF	TGTGCCAGTGGGGGCTACAGGACGAACACTGAAGCTTTCTTT
TRBD2	TRBV29-1	TRBJ2-1	.	CSCSGASYNEQFF	TGCAGTTGTAGCGGGGCCTCCTACAATGAGCAGTTCTTC
.	TRBV28	TRBJ1-5	few	CASSLQRLDQPQHF	TGTGCCAGCAGCTTGCAGAGACTCGATCAGCCCCAGCATTTT
TRBD2	TRBV19	TRBJ2-5	.	CASSPGLAGAPGETQYF	TGTGCCAGTAGCCCAGGACTAGCGGGGGCCCCCGGGGAGACCCAGTACTTC
TRBD1	TRBV7-9	TRBJ2-5	.	CASNAAGGEETQYF	TGTGCCAGCAATGCGGCAGGGGGCGAAGAGACCCAGTACTTC
.	TRBV2	TRBJ1-1	.	CASRGQFNTEAFF	TGTGCCAGCAGAGGACAGTTCAACACTGAAGCTTTCTTT
.	TRBV9	TRBJ2-6	.	CASSRDSGANGLTF	TGTGCCAGCAGCCGGGACTCTGGGGCCAACGGCCTGACTTTC
.	TRBV5-1	TRBJ2-5	few	CASSLASSEETQYF	TGCGCCAGCAGCTTGGCCTCCAGCGAAGAGACCCAGTACTTC
TRBD1	TRBV27	TRBJ1-1	.	CASSYRGLGNTEAFF	TGTGCCAGCAGTTACAGGGGTCTAGGGAACACTGAAGCTTTCTTT
TRBD1	TRBV19	TRBJ1-5	.	CASSNTGGAGQPQHF	TGTGCCAGTAGCAACACAGGGGGCGCGGGTCAGCCCCAGCATTTT
.	TRBV28	TRBJ1-5	.	CASSGGGGAQPQHF	TGTGCCAGCAGCGGGGGTGGCGGGGCCCAGCCCCAGCATTTT
.	TRBV21-1	TRBJ2-3	few	CASSKEGRQARGDTQYF	TGTGCCAGCAGCAAAGAGGGGCGGCAGGCAAGGGGAGATACGCAGTATTTT
.	TRBV7-8	TRBJ2-5	.	CASSLRGLSTAGMTQYF	TGTGCCAGCAGCTTAAGGGGTTTAAGTACGGCGGGGATGACCCAGTACTTC
TRBD2	TRBV9	TRBJ2-3	.	CASSFRGGDTDTQYF	TGTGCCAGCAGCTTCCGGGGGGGGGACACAGATACGCAGTATTTT
.	TRBV5-1	TRBJ2-4	.	CASSPTGGPALQYF	TGCGCCAGCAGCCCTACGGGGGGCCCAGCTCTTCAGTACTTC
.	TRBV7-7	TRBJ1-1	.	CASSLARDGEAFF	TGTGCCAGCAGCTTAGCGCGGGACGGTGAAGCTTTCTTT
.	TRBV11-3	TRBJ2-2	.	CASSPKNTGELFF	TGTGCCAGCAGCCCAAAAAACACCGGGGAGCTGTTTTTT
TRBD2	TRBV4-1	TRBJ2-1	.	CASSQSGGTCVF	TGCGCCAGCAGCCAGTCGGGGGGGACATGTGTCTTC
TRBD2	TRBV5-1	TRBJ2-1	.	CASSPGLAGGLSSYNEQFF	TGCGCCAGCAGCCCTGGACTAGCGGGGGGGCTCAGCTCCTACAATGAGCAGTTCTTC
.	TRBV4-2	TRBJ1-1	few	CASNPKGRGRNTEAFF	TGTGCCAGCAACCCCAAGGGCAGGGGTCGGAACACTGAAGCTTTCTTT
.	TRBV5-1	TRBJ2-7	.	CASSYGQIPIYEQYF	TGCGCCAGCAGCTACGGACAGATTCCGATTTACGAGCAGTACTTC
TRBD2	TRBV2	TRBJ2-5	.	CASSPPGLAVPPRETQYF	TGTGCCAGCAGCCCTCCGGGGCTAGCGGTTCCCCCTCGCGAGACCCAGTACTTC
.	TRBV7-9	TRBJ2-6	.	CASSTRGSGANVLTF	TGTGCCAGCAGCACCCGGGGGTCTGGGGCCAACGTCCTGACTTTC
TRBD1	TRBV11-1	TRBJ2-1	.	CASSPQDREYTEQFF	TGTGCCAGCAGCCCCCAAGACAGGGAGTACACTGAGCAGTTCTTC
TRBD2	TRBV11-2	TRBJ2-5	.	CASTRTSGGRGETQYF	TGTGCCAGCACCCGGACTAGCGGGGGCCGGGGGGAGACCCAGTACTTC
TRBD1	TRBV29-1	TRBJ1-3	few	CSVATGTVGMGGNTIYF	TGCAGCGTCGCAACCGGGACAGTCGGGATGGGTGGAAACACCATATATTTT
.	TRBV7-9	TRBJ1-5	.	CASSPSENQPQHF	TGTGCCAGCAGCCCATCTGAGAATCAGCCCCAGCATTTT
TRBD1	TRBV7-9	TRBJ1-1	.	CASSLGDSDAFF	TGTGCCAGCAGCTTAGGGGACAGCGACGCTTTCTTT
.	TRBV6-5	TRBJ1-5	.	CASSLQGDQPQHF	TGTGCCAGCAGCCTACAGGGTGATCAGCCCCAGCATTTT
.	TRBV5-1	TRBJ2-5	.	CASSGGGFLETQYF	TGCGCCAGCAGCGGGGGGGGCTTCCTGGAGACCCAGTACTTC
TRBD1	TRBV7-9	TRBJ2-1	few	CASSLQWDRDWNEQFF	TGTGCCAGCAGCTTACAATGGGACAGGGATTGGAATGAGCAGTTCTTC
.	TRBV2	TRBJ2-1	.	CASSEPGYVDYNEQFF	TGTGCCAGCAGTGAACCGGGGTACGTGGACTACAATGAGCAGTTCTTC
.	TRBV18	TRBJ1-4	once	CASSPRTDYNEKLFF	TGTGCCAGCTCACCACGTACGGACTATAATGAAAAACTGTTTTTT
.	TRBV5-1	TRBJ1-4	.	CASSEEGPGWELFF	TGCGCCAGCAGTGAAGAGGGCCCGGGGTGGGAACTGTTTTTT
.	TRBV4-3	TRBJ2-1	once	CASSQGRTVSRFF	TGCGCCAGCAGCCAAGGACGGACAGTTTCCCGGTTCTTC
.	TRBV5-4	TRBJ1-2	few	CASSLDGGAYGYTF	TGTGCCAGCAGCTTGGATGGGGGCGCCTATGGCTACACCTTC
.	TRBV4-3	TRBJ2-2	.	CASSQEQEPTGELFF	TGCGCCAGCAGCCAAGAACAGGAGCCCACCGGGGAGCTGTTTTTT
TRBD1	TRBV6-5	TRBJ1-5	.	CASSYRTGGGQPQHF	TGTGCCAGCAGTTACCGAACAGGGGGCGGCCAGCCCCAGCATTTT
.	TRBV27	TRBJ2-7	.	CASRALTFYEQYF	TGTGCCAGCAGGGCCCTTACATTCTACGAGCAGTACTTC
.	TRBV5-6	TRBJ1-4	few	CASSLAGSGNEKLFF	TGTGCCAGCAGCTTGGCCGGGTCAGGGAATGAAAAACTGTTTTTT
.	TRBV12-5	TRBJ1-5	.	CASGLGTRRGIYNQPQHF	TGTGCTAGTGGTTTGGGGACGCGCAGAGGGATCTACAATCAGCCCCAGCATTTT
TRBD1	TRBV27	TRBJ2-1	once	CASSLGQGRPNEQFF	TGTGCCAGCAGTTTAGGACAGGGTAGACCCAATGAGCAGTTCTTC
TRBD1	TRBV4-3	TRBJ1-1	.	CASSQKDRVNTEAFF	TGCGCCAGCAGCCAAAAAGACAGGGTGAACACTGAAGCTTTCTTT
.	TRBV5-4	TRBJ1-6	few	CASRTQGSPLHF	TGTGCCAGCAGGACACAAGGTTCACCCCTCCACTTT
.	TRBV18	TRBJ1-6	.	CASSPLGGVSSYNSPLHF	TGTGCCAGCTCACCCCTTGGAGGGGTGAGCTCCTATAATTCACCCCTCCACTTT
.	TRBV10-3	TRBJ2-2	.	CAISGAIGGANTGELFF	TGTGCCATCAGTGGGGCAATAGGGGGAGCGAACACCGGGGAGCTGTTTTTT
TRBD1	TRBV11-2	TRBJ1-1	.	CASSPRRQGRNTEAFF	TGTGCCAGCAGCCCCCGAAGACAGGGGCGGAACACTGAAGCTTTCTTT
TRBD1	TRBV9	TRBJ1-3	.	CASGTGGNSGNTIYF	TGTGCTAGCGGGACAGGAGGGAACTCTGGAAACACCATATATTTT